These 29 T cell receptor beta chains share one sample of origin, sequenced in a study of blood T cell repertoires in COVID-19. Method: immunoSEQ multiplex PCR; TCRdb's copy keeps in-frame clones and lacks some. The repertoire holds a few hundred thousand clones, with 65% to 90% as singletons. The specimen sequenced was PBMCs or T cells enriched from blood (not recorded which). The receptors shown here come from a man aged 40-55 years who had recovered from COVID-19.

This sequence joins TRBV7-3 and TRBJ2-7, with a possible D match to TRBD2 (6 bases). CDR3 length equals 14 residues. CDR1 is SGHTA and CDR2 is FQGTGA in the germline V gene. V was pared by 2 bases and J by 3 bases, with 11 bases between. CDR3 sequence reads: CASSLDSDYYEQYF. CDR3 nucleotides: TGTGCCAGCAGCTTAGACTCGGACTACTACGAGCAGTACTTC. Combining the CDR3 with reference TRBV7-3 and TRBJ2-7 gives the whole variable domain GAGVSQTPSNKVTEKGKYVELRCDPISGHTALYWYRQSLGQGPEFLIYFQGTGAADDSGLPNDRFFAVRPEGSVSTLKIQRTERGDSAVYLCASSLDSDYYEQYFGPGTRLTVT.

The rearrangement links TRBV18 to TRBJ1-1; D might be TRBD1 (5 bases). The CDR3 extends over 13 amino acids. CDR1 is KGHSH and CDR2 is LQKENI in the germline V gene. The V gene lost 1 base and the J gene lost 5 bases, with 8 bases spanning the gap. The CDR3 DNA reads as TGTGCCAGCTCACCACAGGGGTGGACTGAAGCTTTCTTT. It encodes CASSPQGWTEAFF.

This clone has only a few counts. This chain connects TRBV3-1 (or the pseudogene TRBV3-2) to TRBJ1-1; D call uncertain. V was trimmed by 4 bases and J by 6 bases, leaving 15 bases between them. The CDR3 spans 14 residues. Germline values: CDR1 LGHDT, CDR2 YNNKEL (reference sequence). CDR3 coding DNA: TGTGCCAGCAGCCCATTTCCCGGGAGCGCTGAAGCTTTCTTT. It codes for CASSPFPGSAEAFF.

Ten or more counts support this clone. CDR3 in amino acids: CASRTGGRTEAFF. CDR3 in DNA: TGTGCCAGCAGAACAGGGGGGAGGACTGAAGCTTTCTTT. This sequence joins TRBV5-4 and TRBJ1-1; 8 bases are shared with TRBD1. The V gene's germline CDR1 is SGHNT and CDR2 YYREEE (reference sequence). The CDR3 contains 13 residues. V gave up 5 bases and J gave up 5 bases; unmatched junction bases: 5.

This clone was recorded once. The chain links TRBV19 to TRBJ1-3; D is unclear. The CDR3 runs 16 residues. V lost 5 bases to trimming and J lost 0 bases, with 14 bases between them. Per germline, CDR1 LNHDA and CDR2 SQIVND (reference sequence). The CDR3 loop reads CASSPRDNFSGNTIYF. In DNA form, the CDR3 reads TGTGCCAGTAGTCCTCGGGATAATTTCTCTGGAAACACCATATATTTT.

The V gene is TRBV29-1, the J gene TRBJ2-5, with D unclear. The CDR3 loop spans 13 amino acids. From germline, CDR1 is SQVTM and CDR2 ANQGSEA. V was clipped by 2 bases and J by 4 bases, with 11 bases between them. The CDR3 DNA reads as TGCAGCGTTGAATTGGGTAGGAGAGAGACCCAGTACTTC. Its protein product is CSVELGRRETQYF.

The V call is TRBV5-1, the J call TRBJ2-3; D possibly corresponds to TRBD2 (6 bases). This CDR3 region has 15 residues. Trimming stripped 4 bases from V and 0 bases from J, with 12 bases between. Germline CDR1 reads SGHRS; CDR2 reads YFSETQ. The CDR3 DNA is TGCGCCAGCAGCGACCTCGGGACTAGCACAGATACGCAGTATTTT. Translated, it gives CASSDLGTSTDTQYF. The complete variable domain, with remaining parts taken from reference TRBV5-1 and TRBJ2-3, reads KAGVTQTPRYLIKTRGQQVTLSCSPISGHRSVSWYQQTPGQGLQFLFEYFSETQRNKGNFPGRFSGRQFSNSRSEMNVSTLELGDSALYLCASSDLGTSTDTQYFGPGTRLTVL.

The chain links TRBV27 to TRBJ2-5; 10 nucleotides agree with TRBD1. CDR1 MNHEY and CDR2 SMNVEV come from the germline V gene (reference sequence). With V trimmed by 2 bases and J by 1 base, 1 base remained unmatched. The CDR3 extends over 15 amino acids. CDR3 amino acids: CASSLGTGVQETQYF. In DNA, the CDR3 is TGTGCCAGCAGTTTAGGGACAGGGGTCCAAGAGACCCAGTACTTC.

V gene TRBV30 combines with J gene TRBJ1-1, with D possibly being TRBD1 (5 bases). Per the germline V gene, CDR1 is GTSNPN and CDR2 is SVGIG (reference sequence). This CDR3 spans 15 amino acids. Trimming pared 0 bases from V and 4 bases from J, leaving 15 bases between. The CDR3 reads CAWSVMGGLGTEAFF. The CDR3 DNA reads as TGTGCCTGGAGTGTAATGGGGGGTCTAGGCACTGAAGCTTTCTTT.

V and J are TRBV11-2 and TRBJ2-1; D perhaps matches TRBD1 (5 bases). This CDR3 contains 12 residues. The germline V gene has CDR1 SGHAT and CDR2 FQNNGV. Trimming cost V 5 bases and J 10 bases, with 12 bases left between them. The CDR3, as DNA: TGTGCCAGCAGCCCTCCCTGGGGCGAGCAGTTCTTC. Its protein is CASSPPWGEQFF.

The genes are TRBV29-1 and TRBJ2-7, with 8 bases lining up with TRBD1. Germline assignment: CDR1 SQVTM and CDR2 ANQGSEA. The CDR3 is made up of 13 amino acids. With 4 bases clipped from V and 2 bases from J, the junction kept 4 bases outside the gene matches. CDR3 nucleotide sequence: TGCAGCGTTGGGGGACAGGCCACCTACGAGCAGTACTTC. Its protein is CSVGGQATYEQYF.

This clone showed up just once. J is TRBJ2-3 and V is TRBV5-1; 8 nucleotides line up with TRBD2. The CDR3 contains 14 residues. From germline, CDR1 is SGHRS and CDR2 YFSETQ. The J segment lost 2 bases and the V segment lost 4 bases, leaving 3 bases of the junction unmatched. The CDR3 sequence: CASSPGLVTDTQYF. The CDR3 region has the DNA TGCGCCAGCAGCCCGGGACTAGTCACAGATACGCAGTATTTT. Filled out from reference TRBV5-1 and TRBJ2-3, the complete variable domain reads KAGVTQTPRYLIKTRGQQVTLSCSPISGHRSVSWYQQTPGQGLQFLFEYFSETQRNKGNFPGRFSGRQFSNSRSEMNVSTLELGDSALYLCASSPGLVTDTQYFGPGTRLTVL.

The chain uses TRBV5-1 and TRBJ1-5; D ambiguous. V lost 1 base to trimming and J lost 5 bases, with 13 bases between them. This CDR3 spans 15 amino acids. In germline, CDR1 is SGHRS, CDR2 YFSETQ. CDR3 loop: CASSLSPGRYQPQHF. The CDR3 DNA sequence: TGCGCCAGCAGCTTGTCCCCAGGCCGCTATCAGCCCCAGCATTTT. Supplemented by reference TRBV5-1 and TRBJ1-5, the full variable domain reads KAGVTQTPRYLIKTRGQQVTLSCSPISGHRSVSWYQQTPGQGLQFLFEYFSETQRNKGNFPGRFSGRQFSNSRSEMNVSTLELGDSALYLCASSLSPGRYQPQHFGDGTRLSIL.

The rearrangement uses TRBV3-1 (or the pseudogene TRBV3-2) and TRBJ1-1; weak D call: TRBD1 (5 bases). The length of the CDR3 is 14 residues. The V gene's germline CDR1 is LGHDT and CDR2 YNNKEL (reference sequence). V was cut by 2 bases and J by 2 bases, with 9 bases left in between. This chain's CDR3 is CASSQLTDNTEAFF. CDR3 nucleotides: TGTGCCAGCAGCCAACTGACAGACAACACTGAAGCTTTCTTT.

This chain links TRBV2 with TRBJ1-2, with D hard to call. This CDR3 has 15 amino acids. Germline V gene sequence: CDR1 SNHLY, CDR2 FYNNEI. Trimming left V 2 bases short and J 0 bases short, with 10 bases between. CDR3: CASSELARSNYGYTF. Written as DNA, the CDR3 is TGTGCCAGCAGTGAACTGGCCAGGTCTAACTATGGCTACACCTTC. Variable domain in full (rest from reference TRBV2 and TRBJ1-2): EPEVTQTPSHQVTQMGQEVILRCVPISNHLYFYWYRQILGQKVEFLVSFYNNEISEKSEIFDDQFSVERPDGSNFTLKIRSTKLEDSAMYFCASSELARSNYGYTFGSGTRLTVV.

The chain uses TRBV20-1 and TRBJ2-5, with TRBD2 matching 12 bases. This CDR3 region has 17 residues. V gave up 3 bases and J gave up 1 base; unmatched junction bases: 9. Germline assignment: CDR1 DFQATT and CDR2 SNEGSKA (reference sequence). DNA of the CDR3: TGCAGTGCTAGTCGCTGGTCGACTAGCGGGGGCCAAGAGACCCAGTACTTC. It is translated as CSASRWSTSGGQETQYF.

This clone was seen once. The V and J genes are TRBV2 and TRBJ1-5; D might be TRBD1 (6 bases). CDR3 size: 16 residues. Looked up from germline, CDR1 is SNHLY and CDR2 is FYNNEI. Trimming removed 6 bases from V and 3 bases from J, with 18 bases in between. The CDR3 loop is CASRQTQQGNNQPQHF. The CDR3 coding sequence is TGTGCCAGCAGACAAACCCAACAGGGCAACAATCAGCCCCAGCATTTT.

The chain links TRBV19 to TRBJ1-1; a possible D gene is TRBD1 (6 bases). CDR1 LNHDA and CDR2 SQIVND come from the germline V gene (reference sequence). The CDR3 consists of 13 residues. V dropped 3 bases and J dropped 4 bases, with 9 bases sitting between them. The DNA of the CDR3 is TGTGCCAGTAGTATCCAACAGGGCACTGAAGCTTTCTTT. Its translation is CASSIQQGTEAFF. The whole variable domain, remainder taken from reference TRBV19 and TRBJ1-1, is DGGITQSPKYLFRKEGQNVTLSCEQNLNHDAMYWYRQDPGQGLRLIYYSQIVNDFQKGDIAEGYSVSREKKESFPLTVTSAQKNPTAFYLCASSIQQGTEAFFGQGTRLTVV.

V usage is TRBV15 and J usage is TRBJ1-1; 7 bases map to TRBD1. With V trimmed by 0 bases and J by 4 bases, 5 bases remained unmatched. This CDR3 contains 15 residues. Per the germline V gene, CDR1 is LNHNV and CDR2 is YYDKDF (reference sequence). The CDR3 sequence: CATSRDQHRGTEAFF. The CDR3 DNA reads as TGTGCCACCAGCAGAGATCAGCACAGGGGCACTGAAGCTTTCTTT.

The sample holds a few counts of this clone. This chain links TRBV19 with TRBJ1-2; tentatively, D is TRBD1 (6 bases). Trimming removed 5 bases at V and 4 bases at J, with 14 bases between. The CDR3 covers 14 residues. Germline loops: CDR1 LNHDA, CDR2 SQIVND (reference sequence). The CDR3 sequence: CASSPQGTSYGYTF. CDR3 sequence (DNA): TGTGCCAGTAGTCCTCAAGGGACATCCTATGGCTACACCTTC.

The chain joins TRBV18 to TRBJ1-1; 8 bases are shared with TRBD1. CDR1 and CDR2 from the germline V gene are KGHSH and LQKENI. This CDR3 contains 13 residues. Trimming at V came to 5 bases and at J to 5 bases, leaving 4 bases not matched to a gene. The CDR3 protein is CASSADRGTEAFF. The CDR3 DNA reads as TGTGCCAGCTCAGCCGACAGGGGAACTGAAGCTTTCTTT.

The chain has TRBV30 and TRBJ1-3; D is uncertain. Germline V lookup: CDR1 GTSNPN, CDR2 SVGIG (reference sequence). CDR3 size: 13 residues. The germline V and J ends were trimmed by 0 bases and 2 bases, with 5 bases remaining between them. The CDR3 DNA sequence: TGTGCCTGGAGTGTAGCGGCTGGAAACACCATATATTTT. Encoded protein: CAWSVAAGNTIYF.

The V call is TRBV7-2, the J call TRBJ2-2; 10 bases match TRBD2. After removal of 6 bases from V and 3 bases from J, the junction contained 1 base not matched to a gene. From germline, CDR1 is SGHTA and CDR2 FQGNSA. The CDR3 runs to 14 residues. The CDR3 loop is CASSLAGDTGELFF. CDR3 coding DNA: TGTGCCAGCAGTCTAGCGGGGGACACCGGGGAGCTGTTTTTT.

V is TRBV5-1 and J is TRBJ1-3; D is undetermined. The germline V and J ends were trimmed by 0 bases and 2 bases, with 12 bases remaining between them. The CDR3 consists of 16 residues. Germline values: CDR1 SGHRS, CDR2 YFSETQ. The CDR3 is CASSLAGVLAGNTIYF. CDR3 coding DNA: TGCGCCAGCAGCTTGGCCGGTGTACTTGCTGGAAACACCATATATTTT. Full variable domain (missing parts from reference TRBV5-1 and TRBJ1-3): KAGVTQTPRYLIKTRGQQVTLSCSPISGHRSVSWYQQTPGQGLQFLFEYFSETQRNKGNFPGRFSGRQFSNSRSEMNVSTLELGDSALYLCASSLAGVLAGNTIYFGEGSWLTVV.

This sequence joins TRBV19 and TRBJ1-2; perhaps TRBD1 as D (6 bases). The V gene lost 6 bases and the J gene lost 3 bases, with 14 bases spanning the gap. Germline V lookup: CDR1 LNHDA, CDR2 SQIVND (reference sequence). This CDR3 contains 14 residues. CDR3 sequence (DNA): TGTGCCAGTAGGGGATCGGGACACTACTATGGCTACACCTTC. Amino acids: CASRGSGHYYGYTF.

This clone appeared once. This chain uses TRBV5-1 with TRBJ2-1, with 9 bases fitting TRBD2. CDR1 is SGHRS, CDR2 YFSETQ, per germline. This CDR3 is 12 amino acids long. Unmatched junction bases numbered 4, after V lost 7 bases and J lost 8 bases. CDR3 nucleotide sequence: TGCGCCAGCCGTATAGCGGGAGATGAGCAGTTCTTC. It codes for CASRIAGDEQFF. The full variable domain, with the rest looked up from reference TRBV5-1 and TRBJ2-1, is KAGVTQTPRYLIKTRGQQVTLSCSPISGHRSVSWYQQTPGQGLQFLFEYFSETQRNKGNFPGRFSGRQFSNSRSEMNVSTLELGDSALYLCASRIAGDEQFFGPGTRLTVL.

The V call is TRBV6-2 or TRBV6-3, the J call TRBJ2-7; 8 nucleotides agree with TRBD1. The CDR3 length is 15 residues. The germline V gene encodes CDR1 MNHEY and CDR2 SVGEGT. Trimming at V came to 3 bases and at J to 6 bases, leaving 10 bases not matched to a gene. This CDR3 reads CASSYRLDRVSEQYF. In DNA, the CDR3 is TGTGCCAGCAGTTATCGTTTGGACAGGGTCTCCGAGCAGTACTTC.

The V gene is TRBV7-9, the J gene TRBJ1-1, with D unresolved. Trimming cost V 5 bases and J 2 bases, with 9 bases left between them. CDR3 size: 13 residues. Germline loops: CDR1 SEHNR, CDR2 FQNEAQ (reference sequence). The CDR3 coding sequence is TGTGCCAGCAGCCCCTATCCTAACACTGAAGCTTTCTTT. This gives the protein CASSPYPNTEAFF.

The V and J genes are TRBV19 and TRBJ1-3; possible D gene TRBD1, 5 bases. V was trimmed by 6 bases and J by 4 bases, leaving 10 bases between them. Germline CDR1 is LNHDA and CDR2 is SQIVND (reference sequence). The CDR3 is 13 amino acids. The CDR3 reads CASRRAGGNTIYF. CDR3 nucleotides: TGTGCCAGTAGACGCGCAGGGGGAAACACCATATATTTT. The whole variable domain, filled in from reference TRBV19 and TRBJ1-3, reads DGGITQSPKYLFRKEGQNVTLSCEQNLNHDAMYWYRQDPGQGLRLIYYSQIVNDFQKGDIAEGYSVSREKKESFPLTVTSAQKNPTAFYLCASRRAGGNTIYFGEGSWLTVV.